This TCR beta chain was sequenced in a study of T-cell memory formation after mild COVID-19. Study-level results: CD4+ bias marked clones expanding day 15 to 37, unlike balanced contracting clones.

V lost 2 bases and J 2 bases, leaving 12 bases between the germline ends. Germline V gene sequence: CDR1 MNHEY, CDR2 SVGAGI. This CDR3 spans 16 amino acids. TCRdb re-analysed the 5' RACE reads in MiXCR, keeping a single row per CDR3 protein. This sample has hundreds of thousands of distinct CDR3 sequences; under 25% occur once, and the top ten carry 13%. This clonotype has at least ten counts. Its specificity is unknown. This sequence originates from an adult woman who had mild COVID-19 (a few samples of this study predate the infection). Cell type and time point are not known. This chain links TRBV6-5 with TRBJ2-2; unclear D gene. Sequencing was carried out using PBMCs or a T cell subset sorted from them (not recorded which). The DNA for the CDR3 is TGTGCCAGCAGTTACACCTCAATACTAAACACCGGGGAGCTGTTTTTT. It is translated as CASSYTSILNTGELFF.